These 27 T cell receptor beta chains were all obtained from the same sample, sequenced in a study of control samples from healthy donors and cancer patients. The data were produced by immunoSEQ multiplex PCR, yet TCRdb's version contains in-frame clones alone and is incomplete. The profile shows about 150,000 clones, around 90% of them singletons. The material sequenced was blood. All receptors come from a man younger than 40 in good health.

CDR3 sequence reads: CASSKFLRGGEPIYNEQFF. CDR3 coding DNA: TGTGCCAGCAGCAAATTCCTTCGGGGTGGGGAACCTATCTACAATGAGCAGTTCTTC. This rearrangement joins TRBV21-1 to TRBJ2-1; TRBD2 reflects the table's D call only, with no check against the DNA. TRBV21-1 is marked as a pseudogene. The CDR3 has 19 amino acids.

The chain carries TRBV6-6 and TRBJ2-4; 7 bases are a match to TRBD1. Germline lookup yields CDR1 MNHNY and CDR2 SVGAGI (reference sequence). The CDR3 covers 13 residues. V trimming: 2 bases; J trimming: 10 bases; junction bases outside the gene matches: 5. For the CDR3, the DNA is TGTGCCAGCAGTTACCCCGAGGGACAGATTCAGTACTTC. This gives the protein CASSYPEGQIQYF.

This chain connects TRBV28 to TRBJ2-4, with D possibly TRBD1 on 5 matching bases. Germline loops: CDR1 MDHEN, CDR2 SYDVKM. V was trimmed by 6 bases and J by 0 bases, leaving 18 bases between them. This CDR3 contains 17 residues. DNA of the CDR3: TGTGCCAGCAGCCCCGTATTAGGGGTTATAGCCAAAAACATTCAGTACTTC. Translated: CASSPVLGVIAKNIQYF.

This clone was observed a handful of times. The chain's CDR3 is CASSLSGAYYGYTF. CDR3 in DNA: TGTGCCAGCAGTTTATCAGGGGCTTACTATGGCTACACCTTC. The rearrangement joins TRBV27 to TRBJ1-2; perhaps TRBD1 as D (5 bases). The germline gives CDR1 MNHEY, CDR2 SMNVEV (reference sequence). The CDR3 totals 14 residues. Deletions cut 0 bases from V and 3 bases from J, with 8 bases between.

The V call is TRBV6-5, the J call TRBJ2-7, with 7 bases matching TRBD1. The CDR3 runs 13 residues. Germline CDR1 reads MNHEY; CDR2 reads SVGAGI. Trimming took 6 bases from V and 1 from J; bases not matched to a gene: 3. Here the CDR3 reads CASSPGQSYEQYF. CDR3 in DNA: TGTGCCAGCAGCCCGGGACAGTCCTACGAGCAGTACTTC.

V and J are TRBV5-1 and TRBJ2-2; D call uncertain. There are 17 residues in the CDR3. Trimming removed 0 bases from V and 5 bases from J, with 17 bases in between. Per germline, CDR1 SGHRS and CDR2 YFSETQ. CDR3 amino acids: CASSLAVGIPRTGELFF. The CDR3 region has the DNA TGCGCCAGCAGCTTGGCCGTGGGGATACCCAGGACCGGGGAGCTGTTTTTT.

DNA for the CDR3: TGCGCCAGCAGCTTGGCTAGCGGGAGGTACGAGCAGTACTTC. It is translated as CASSLASGRYEQYF. The chain couples TRBV5-1 to TRBJ2-7; 11 bases match TRBD2. With 0 bases clipped from V and 4 bases from J, the junction kept 0 bases outside the gene matches. This CDR3 is built from 14 residues. CDR1 and CDR2 from the germline V gene are SGHRS and YFSETQ.

Only one count was recorded for this clone. This CDR3 is also generated by other DNA sequences in the sample. This rearrangement joins TRBV6-2 or TRBV6-3 to TRBJ2-7, with a possible D match to TRBD1 (5 bases). V shed 0 bases and J shed 2 bases, with 5 bases lying between them. Germline values: CDR1 MNHEY, CDR2 SVGEGT. The CDR3 loop spans 13 amino acids. CDR3 amino acids: CASSYSDTYEQYF. The CDR3 coding sequence is TGTGCCAGCAGTTACTCGGACACCTACGAGCAGTACTTC.

This clone showed up just once. This sequence joins TRBV5-4 and TRBJ1-2, with no clear D. Germline V lookup: CDR1 SGHNT, CDR2 YYREEE (reference sequence). Trimming stripped 4 bases from V and 3 bases from J, with 13 bases between. This CDR3 is built from 14 residues. The chain's CDR3 is CASSPQYGDYGYTF. The CDR3 DNA reads TGTGCCAGCAGCCCACAATATGGTGACTATGGCTACACCTTC.

V gene TRBV4-3 combines with J gene TRBJ2-1; a weak D match, TRBD2 (6 bases). V lost 1 base, J lost 8 bases, and 18 bases lay in between. Looked up from germline, CDR1 is LGHNA and CDR2 is YSLEER. CDR3 length equals 16 residues. CDR3 in amino acids: CASSQGDAGRSDEQFF. The DNA of the CDR3 is TGCGCCAGCAGCCAAGGGGATGCGGGAAGATCCGATGAGCAGTTCTTC.

The rearrangement uses TRBV9 and TRBJ2-7; TRBD2 agrees at 10 bases. J lost 5 bases, V lost 2 bases, and 4 bases had no gene match. This CDR3 is 14 amino acids long. Germline CDR1 and CDR2: SGDLS and YYNGEE. CDR3 bases: TGTGCCAGCAGCGTCAGCGGGAGGGTACACGAGCAGTACTTC. Amino acid sequence: CASSVSGRVHEQYF.

V and J are TRBV5-5 and TRBJ2-7; D gene uncertain. Germline assignment: CDR1 SGHKS and CDR2 YYEKEE (reference sequence). The CDR3 totals 17 residues. V lost 6 bases and J 0 bases, leaving 22 bases between the germline ends. The CDR3 DNA is TGTGCCAGCACCGTTGGGCCAGGTGGCAGGAGCTCCTACGAGCAGTACTTC. Its protein is CASTVGPGGRSSYEQYF.

The chain employs TRBV12-3 or TRBV12-4 and TRBJ2-5; D remains unclear. V was pared by 3 bases and J by 4 bases, with 3 bases between. The CDR3 sequence is 11 residues long. The CDR3 spells CASSFSETQYF. CDR3 DNA: TGTGCCAGCAGTTTCTCAGAGACCCAGTACTTC.

The chain carries TRBV11-2 and TRBJ2-7; 11 bases agree with TRBD1. Trimming cost V 3 bases and J 2 bases; bases outside gene matches: 6. The CDR3 extends over 16 amino acids. Per germline, CDR1 SGHAT and CDR2 FQNNGV. CDR3 sequence (DNA): TGTGCCAGCAGCTTCCAGGGACAGGGGGGTACCTACGAGCAGTACTTC. Translating it yields CASSFQGQGGTYEQYF.

In its sample, this clone was seen once. This sequence joins TRBV7-2 and TRBJ2-1; possibly TRBD1 for D (6 bases). The V and J ends lost 5 bases and 8 bases respectively, with 13 bases between them. The CDR3 runs to 13 residues. Germline loops: CDR1 SGHTA, CDR2 FQGNSA. The CDR3 DNA sequence: TGTGCCAGCAGCCCGCCCCCAGGGGATGAGCAGTTCTTC. Residues: CASSPPPGDEQFF.

DNA of the CDR3: TGTGCCAGCAGTTACACACTAGCGGGAGGGCCAACAGATACGCAGTATTTT. Protein product: CASSYTLAGGPTDTQYF. This chain uses TRBV6-2 or TRBV6-3 with TRBJ2-3; TRBD2 matches at 13 bases. With V trimmed by 2 bases and J by 3 bases, 5 bases remained unmatched. The germline CDR1 and CDR2 sequences are MNHEY and SVGEGT. The length of the CDR3 is 17 residues.

V gene TRBV11-2 combines with J gene TRBJ2-7; 8 positions match TRBD2. In germline, CDR1 is SGHAT, CDR2 FQNNGV. J was trimmed by 6 bases and V by 1 base; bases with no gene match: 8. The CDR3 is made up of 15 amino acids. The DNA of the CDR3 is TGTGCCAGCAGCTTAGGGATAGCGGGGTTGAGCGAGCAGTACTTC. Its protein product is CASSLGIAGLSEQYF.

The rearrangement joins TRBV7-2 to TRBJ1-5; D not resolved. The V end lost 5 bases, the J end lost 6 bases, and 14 bases lay between the germline ends. The CDR3 is made up of 14 amino acids. CDR1 is SGHTA, CDR2 FQGNSA, per germline. CDR3 in DNA: TGTGCCAGCAGCCTTAGTTCCGGATTTCAGCCCCAGCATTTT. Translating it yields CASSLSSGFQPQHF. Filled out from reference TRBV7-2 and TRBJ1-5, the complete variable domain reads GAGVSQSPSNKVTEKGKDVELRCDPISGHTALYWYRQSLGQGLEFLIYFQGNSAPDKSGLPSDRFSAERTGGSVSTLTIQRTQQEDSAVYLCASSLSSGFQPQHFGDGTRLSIL.

The chain recombines TRBV2 with TRBJ1-5; the D gene is possibly TRBD1 (5 bases). The germline V gene has CDR1 SNHLY and CDR2 FYNNEI. This CDR3 region has 13 residues. V was clipped by 6 bases and J by 4 bases, with 10 bases between them. CDR3 coding DNA: TGTGCCAGCAGATCCCAGGGAAATCAGCCCCAGCATTTT. It translates to CASRSQGNQPQHF.

The chain uses TRBV5-1 and TRBJ2-5; D gene unclear. CDR3 length: 12 amino acids. The germline V gene encodes CDR1 SGHRS and CDR2 YFSETQ. Deletions cut 0 bases from V and 1 base from J, with 1 base between. The CDR3 sequence: CASSLGQETQYF. The DNA for the CDR3 is TGCGCCAGCAGCTTGGGCCAAGAGACCCAGTACTTC.

The rearrangement joins TRBV5-6 to TRBJ2-3, with D tentatively TRBD1 or TRBD2 (5 bases each). This CDR3 contains 14 residues. Trimming left V 2 bases short and J 0 bases short, with 7 bases between. Germline V gene data show CDR1 as SGHDT and CDR2 as YYEEEE. The chain's CDR3 is CASSFGASTDTQYF. CDR3 DNA sequence: TGTGCCAGCAGCTTCGGGGCTAGCACAGATACGCAGTATTTT.

The rearrangement joins TRBV12-5 to TRBJ2-1; 8 nucleotides align to TRBD2. Per the germline V gene, CDR1 is LGHNT and CDR2 is FRNRAP. Trimming took 0 bases from V and 3 from J; bases not matched to a gene: 10. The CDR3 covers 18 residues. CDR3 DNA: TGTGCTAGTGGTTTGGTCCTAGCGGGCCTCAACAACTACAATGAGCAGTTCTTC. As protein: CASGLVLAGLNNYNEQFF.

The rearrangement joins TRBV5-3 to TRBJ1-4; 9 bases are shared with TRBD1. TRBV5-3 is known as an ORF, though its function is uncertain. The length of the CDR3 is 16 residues. With 8 bases clipped from V and 2 bases from J, the junction kept 10 bases outside the gene matches. CDR3 nucleotides: TGTGCCAGGGTTATCCACAGGGGGCAGACTAATGAAAAACTGTTTTTT. It specifies CARVIHRGQTNEKLFF.

The chain employs TRBV23-1 and TRBJ2-7; D unclear. TRBV23-1 is placed among ORFs of uncertain function. The CDR3 length is 13 residues. Trimming removed 4 bases from V and 1 base from J, with 8 bases in between. The CDR3 nucleotides are TGCGCCAGCAGTCGTTACGAATCCTACGAGCAGTACTTC. Translating it yields CASSRYESYEQYF.

Here the CDR3 DNA reads TGTGCCAGCAGTTTCCGACCTGGGCTCGAGCAGTACTTC. Encoded protein: CASSFRPGLEQYF. The V gene is TRBV27, the J gene TRBJ2-7; D is unresolved. V lost 3 bases, J lost 6 bases, and 12 bases lay in between. This CDR3 contains 13 residues. Germline CDR1 reads MNHEY; CDR2 reads SMNVEV (reference sequence).

The chain joins TRBV14 to TRBJ1-1, with D maybe TRBD1 (5 bases). V was pared by 1 base and J by 2 bases, with 11 bases between. CDR3 length equals 15 residues. In germline, CDR1 is SGHDN, CDR2 FVKESK. The CDR3: CASSQGRTYNTEAFF. In DNA, the CDR3 is TGTGCCAGCAGCCAAGGGAGGACATATAACACTGAAGCTTTCTTT.

The chain couples TRBV5-4 to TRBJ2-5; 8 positions match TRBD2. Germline loops: CDR1 SGHNT, CDR2 YYREEE (reference sequence). V gave up 4 bases and J gave up 5 bases; unmatched junction bases: 10. The CDR3 totals 15 residues. Written as DNA, the CDR3 is TGTGCCAGCAGCCCGGGTGGGCGGGGGGAGGAGACCCAGTACTTC. Protein: CASSPGGRGEETQYF.